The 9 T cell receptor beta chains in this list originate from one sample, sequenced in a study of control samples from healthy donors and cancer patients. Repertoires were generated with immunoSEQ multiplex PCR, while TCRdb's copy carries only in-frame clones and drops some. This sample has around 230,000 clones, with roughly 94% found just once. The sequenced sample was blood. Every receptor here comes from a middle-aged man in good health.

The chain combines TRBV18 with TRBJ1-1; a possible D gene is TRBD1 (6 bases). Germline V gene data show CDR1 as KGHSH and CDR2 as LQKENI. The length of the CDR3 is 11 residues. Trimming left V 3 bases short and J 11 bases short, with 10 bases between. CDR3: CASSPGGGAFF. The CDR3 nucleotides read TGTGCCAGCTCACCTGGGGGGGGCGCTTTCTTT.

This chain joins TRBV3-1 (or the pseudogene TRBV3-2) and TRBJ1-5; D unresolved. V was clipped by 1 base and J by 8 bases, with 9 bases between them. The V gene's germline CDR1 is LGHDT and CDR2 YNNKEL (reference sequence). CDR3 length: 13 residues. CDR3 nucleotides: TGTGCCAGCAGCCAAGGACCGGATGAGCCCCAGCATTTT. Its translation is CASSQGPDEPQHF.

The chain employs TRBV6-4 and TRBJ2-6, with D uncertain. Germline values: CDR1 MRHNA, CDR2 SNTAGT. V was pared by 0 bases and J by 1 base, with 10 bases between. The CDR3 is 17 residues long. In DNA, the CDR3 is TGTGCCAGCAGTGACTCTAATCGGGCGTCTGGGGCCAACGTCCTGACTTTC. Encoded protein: CASSDSNRASGANVLTF.

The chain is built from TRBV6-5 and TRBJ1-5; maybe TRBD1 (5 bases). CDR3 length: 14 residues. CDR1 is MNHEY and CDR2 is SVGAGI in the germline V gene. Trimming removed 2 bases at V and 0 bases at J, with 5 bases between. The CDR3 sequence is CASSYGGSNQPQHF. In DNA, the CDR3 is TGTGCCAGCAGTTACGGGGGTAGCAATCAGCCCCAGCATTTT.

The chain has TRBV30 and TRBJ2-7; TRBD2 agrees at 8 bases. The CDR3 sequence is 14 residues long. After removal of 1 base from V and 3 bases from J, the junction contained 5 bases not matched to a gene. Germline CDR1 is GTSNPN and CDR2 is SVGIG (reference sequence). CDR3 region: CAWSGSGGFYEQYF. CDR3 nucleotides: TGTGCCTGGAGTGGCAGCGGGGGTTTCTACGAGCAGTACTTC.

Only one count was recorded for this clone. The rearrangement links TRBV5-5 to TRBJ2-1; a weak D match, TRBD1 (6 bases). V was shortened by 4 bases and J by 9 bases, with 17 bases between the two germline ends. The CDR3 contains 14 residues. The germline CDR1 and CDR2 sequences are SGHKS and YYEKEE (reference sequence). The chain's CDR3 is CASSPGQGITEQFF. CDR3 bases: TGTGCCAGCAGCCCCGGCCAGGGGATAACTGAGCAGTTCTTC. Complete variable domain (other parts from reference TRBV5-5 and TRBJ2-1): DAGVTQSPTHLIKTRGQQVTLRCSPISGHKSVSWYQQVLGQGPQFIFQYYEKEERGRGNFPDRFSARQFPNYSSELNVNALLLGDSALYLCASSPGQGITEQFFGPGTRLTVL.

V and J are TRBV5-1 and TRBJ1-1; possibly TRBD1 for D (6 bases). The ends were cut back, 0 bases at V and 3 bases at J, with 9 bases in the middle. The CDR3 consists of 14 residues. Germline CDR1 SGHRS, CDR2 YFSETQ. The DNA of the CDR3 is TGCGCCAGCAGCTTGGAAGGACAGCACACTGAAGCTTTCTTT. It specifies CASSLEGQHTEAFF.

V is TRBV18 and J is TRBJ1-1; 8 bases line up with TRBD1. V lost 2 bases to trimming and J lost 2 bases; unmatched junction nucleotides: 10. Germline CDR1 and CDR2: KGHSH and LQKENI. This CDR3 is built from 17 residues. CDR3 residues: CASSPFGQGVGNTEAFF. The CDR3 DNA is TGTGCCAGCTCACCATTCGGACAGGGTGTTGGTAACACTGAAGCTTTCTTT.

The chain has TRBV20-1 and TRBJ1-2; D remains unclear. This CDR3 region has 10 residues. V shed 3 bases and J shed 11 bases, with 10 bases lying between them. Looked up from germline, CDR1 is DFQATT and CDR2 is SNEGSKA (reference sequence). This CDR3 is CSASSFGYTF. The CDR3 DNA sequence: TGCAGTGCTAGTTCATTTGGTTACACCTTC.